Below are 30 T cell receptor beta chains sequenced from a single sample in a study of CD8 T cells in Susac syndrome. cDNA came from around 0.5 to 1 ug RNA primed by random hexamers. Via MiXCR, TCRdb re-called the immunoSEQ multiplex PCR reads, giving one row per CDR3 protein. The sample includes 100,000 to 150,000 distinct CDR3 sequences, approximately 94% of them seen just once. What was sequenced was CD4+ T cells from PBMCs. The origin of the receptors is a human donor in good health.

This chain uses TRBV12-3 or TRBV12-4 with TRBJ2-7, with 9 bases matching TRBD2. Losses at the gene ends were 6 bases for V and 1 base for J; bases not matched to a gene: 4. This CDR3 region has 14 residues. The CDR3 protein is CASRASGTSYEQYF. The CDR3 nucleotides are TGTGCCAGCAGGGCTAGCGGGACTTCCTACGAGCAGTACTTC.

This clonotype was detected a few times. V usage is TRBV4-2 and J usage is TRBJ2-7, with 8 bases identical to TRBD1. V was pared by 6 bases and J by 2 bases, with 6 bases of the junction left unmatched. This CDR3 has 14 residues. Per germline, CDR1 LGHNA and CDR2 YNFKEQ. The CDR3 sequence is CASSTGTGPYEQYF. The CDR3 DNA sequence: TGTGCCAGCAGTACGGGGACAGGCCCCTACGAGCAGTACTTC.

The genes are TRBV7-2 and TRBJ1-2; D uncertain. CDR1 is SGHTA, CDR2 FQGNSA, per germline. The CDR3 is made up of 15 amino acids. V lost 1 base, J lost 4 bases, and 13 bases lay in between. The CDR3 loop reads CASSLGEGVTYGYTF. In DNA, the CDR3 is TGTGCCAGCAGCTTAGGGGAAGGTGTTACCTATGGCTACACCTTC.

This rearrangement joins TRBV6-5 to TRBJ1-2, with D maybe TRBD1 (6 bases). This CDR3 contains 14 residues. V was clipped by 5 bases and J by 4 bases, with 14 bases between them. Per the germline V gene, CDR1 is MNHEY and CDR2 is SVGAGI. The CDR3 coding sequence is TGTGCCAGCAGTCGCCCCGGGACACGCTATGGCTACACCTTC. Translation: CASSRPGTRYGYTF.

This CDR3 is CASSLAGTSGSHEQFF. CDR3 bases: TGTGCCAGCAGCTTAGCCGGGACTAGCGGGAGCCATGAGCAGTTCTTC. The chain carries TRBV5-4 and TRBJ2-1, with TRBD2 matching 14 bases. Germline V gene lookup returns CDR1 SGHNT and CDR2 YYREEE (reference sequence). This CDR3 is built from 16 residues. The V gene end was trimmed by 2 bases and the J gene end by 8 bases; junction bases not matched to a gene: 6.

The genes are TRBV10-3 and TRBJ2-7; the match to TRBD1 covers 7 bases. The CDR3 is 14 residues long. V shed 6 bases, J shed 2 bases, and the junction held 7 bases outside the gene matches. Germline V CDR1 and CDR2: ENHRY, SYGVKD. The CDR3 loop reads CAIRNPGQPYEQYF. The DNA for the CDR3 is TGTGCCATCAGGAATCCGGGACAGCCCTACGAGCAGTACTTC.

This chain's CDR3 is CASSSSGTSRMGTQYF. CDR3 in DNA: TGTGCCAGCAGCTCTTCCGGGACTAGCAGGATGGGGACCCAGTACTTC. The V and J genes are TRBV5-4 and TRBJ2-5, with TRBD2 matching 9 bases. V lost 3 bases to trimming and J lost 7 bases; unmatched junction nucleotides: 13. The CDR3 is 16 amino acids. The germline gives CDR1 SGHNT, CDR2 YYREEE (reference sequence).

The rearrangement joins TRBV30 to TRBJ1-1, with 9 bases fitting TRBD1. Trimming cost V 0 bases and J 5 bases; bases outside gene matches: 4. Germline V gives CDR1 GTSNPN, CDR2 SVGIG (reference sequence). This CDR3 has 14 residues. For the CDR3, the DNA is TGTGCCTGGAGTGTACAGGGGGCGATAACTGAAGCTTTCTTT. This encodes CAWSVQGAITEAFF.

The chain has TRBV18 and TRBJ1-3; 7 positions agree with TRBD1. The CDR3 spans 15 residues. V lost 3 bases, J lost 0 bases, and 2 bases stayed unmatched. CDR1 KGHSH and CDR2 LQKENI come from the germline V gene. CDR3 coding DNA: TGTGCCAGCTCACCGGGACAGACCTCTGGAAACACCATATATTTT. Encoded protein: CASSPGQTSGNTIYF.

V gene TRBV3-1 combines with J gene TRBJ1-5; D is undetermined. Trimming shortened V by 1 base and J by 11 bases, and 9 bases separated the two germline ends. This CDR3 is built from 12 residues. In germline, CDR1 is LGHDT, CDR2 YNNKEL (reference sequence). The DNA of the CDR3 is TGTGCCAGCAGCCAAGGCAAGGTAGCCCAGCATTTT. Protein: CASSQGKVAQHF.

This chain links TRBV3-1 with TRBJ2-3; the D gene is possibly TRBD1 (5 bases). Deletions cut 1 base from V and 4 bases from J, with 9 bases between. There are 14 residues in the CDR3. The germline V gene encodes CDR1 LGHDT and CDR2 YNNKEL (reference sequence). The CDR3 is CASSQGGLSDTQYF. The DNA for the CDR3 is TGTGCCAGCAGCCAAGGGGGCTTATCAGATACGCAGTATTTT.

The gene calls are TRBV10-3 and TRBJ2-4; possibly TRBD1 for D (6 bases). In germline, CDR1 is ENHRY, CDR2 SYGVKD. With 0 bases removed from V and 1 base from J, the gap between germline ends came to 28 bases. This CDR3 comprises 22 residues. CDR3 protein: CAISESAPSTHRASLAKNIQYF. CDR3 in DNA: TGTGCCATCAGTGAGTCCGCCCCATCCACACACAGGGCGTCCTTGGCCAAAAACATTCAGTACTTC.

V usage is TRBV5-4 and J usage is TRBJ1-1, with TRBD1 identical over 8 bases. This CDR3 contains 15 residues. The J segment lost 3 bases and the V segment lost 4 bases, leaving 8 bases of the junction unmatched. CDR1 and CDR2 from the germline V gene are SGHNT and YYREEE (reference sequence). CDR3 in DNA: TGTGCCAGCAGCCCACAGGACAGGGTTGACACTGAAGCTTTCTTT. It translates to CASSPQDRVDTEAFF.

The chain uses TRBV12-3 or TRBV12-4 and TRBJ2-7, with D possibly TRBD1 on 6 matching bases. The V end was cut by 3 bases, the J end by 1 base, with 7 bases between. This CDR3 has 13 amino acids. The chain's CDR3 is CASSFTGSYEQYF. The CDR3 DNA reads TGTGCCAGCAGTTTTACAGGGTCCTACGAGCAGTACTTC.

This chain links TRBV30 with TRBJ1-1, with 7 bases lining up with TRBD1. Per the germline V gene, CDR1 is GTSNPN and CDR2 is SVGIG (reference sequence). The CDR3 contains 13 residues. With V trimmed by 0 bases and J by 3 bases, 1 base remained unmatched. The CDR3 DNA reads TGTGCCTGGAGTGTCCAGGGGGACACTGAAGCTTTCTTT. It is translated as CAWSVQGDTEAFF.

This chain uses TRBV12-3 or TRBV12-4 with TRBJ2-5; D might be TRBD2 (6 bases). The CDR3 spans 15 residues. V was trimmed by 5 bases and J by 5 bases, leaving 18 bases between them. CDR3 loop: CASSQGLITSETQYF. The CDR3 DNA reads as TGTGCCAGCAGTCAAGGACTAATAACGTCGGAGACCCAGTACTTC.

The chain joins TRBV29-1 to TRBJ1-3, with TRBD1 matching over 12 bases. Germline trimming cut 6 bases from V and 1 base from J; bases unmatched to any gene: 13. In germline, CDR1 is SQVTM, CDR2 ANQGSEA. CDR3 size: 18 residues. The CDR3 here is CSVGGTGGSQVSGNTIYF. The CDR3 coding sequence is TGCAGCGTCGGCGGGACAGGGGGCTCTCAGGTATCTGGAAACACCATATATTTT.

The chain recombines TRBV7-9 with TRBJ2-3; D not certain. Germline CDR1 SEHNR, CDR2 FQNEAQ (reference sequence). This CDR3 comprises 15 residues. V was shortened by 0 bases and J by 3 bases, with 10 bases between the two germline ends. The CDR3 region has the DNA TGTGCCAGCAGCTTAGCTGGTGAGCTAACAGATACGCAGTATTTT. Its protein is CASSLAGELTDTQYF. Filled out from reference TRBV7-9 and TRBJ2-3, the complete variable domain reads DTGVSQNPRHKITKRGQNVTFRCDPISEHNRLYWYRQTLGQGPEFLTYFQNEAQLEKSRLLSDRFSAERPKGSFSTLEIQRTEQGDSAMYLCASSLAGELTDTQYFGPGTRLTVL.

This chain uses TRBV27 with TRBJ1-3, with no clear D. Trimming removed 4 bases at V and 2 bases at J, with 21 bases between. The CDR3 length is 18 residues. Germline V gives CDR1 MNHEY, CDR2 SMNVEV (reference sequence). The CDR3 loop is CASSSTSDWASTGNTIYF. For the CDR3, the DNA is TGTGCCAGCAGTTCCACGTCGGATTGGGCATCCACTGGAAACACCATATATTTT.

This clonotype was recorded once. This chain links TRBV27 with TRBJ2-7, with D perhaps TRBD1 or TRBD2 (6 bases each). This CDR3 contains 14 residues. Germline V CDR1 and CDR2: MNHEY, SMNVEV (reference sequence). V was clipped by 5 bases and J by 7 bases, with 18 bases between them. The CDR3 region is CASSPQGTGGEQYF. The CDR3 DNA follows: TGTGCCAGCAGTCCGCAGGGGACTGGGGGGGAGCAGTACTTC.

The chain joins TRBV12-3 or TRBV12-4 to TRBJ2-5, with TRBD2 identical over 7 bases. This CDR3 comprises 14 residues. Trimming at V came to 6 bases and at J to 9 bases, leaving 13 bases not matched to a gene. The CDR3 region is CASSGTTELVAQYF. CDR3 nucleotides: TGTGCCAGCAGCGGGACTACCGAGTTAGTGGCCCAGTACTTC.

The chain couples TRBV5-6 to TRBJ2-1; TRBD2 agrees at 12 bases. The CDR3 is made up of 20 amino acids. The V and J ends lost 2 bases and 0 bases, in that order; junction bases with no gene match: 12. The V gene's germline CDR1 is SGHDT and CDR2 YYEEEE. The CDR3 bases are TGTGCCAGCAGCTTTGAGGTGGAGACTAGCGGGGGAGACTCCTACAATGAGCAGTTCTTC. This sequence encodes CASSFEVETSGGDSYNEQFF. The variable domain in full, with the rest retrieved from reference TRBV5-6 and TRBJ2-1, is DAGVTQSPTHLIKTRGQQVTLRCSPKSGHDTVSWYQQALGQGPQFIFQYYEEEERQRGNFPDRFSGHQFPNYSSELNVNALLLGDSALYLCASSFEVETSGGDSYNEQFFGPGTRLTVL.

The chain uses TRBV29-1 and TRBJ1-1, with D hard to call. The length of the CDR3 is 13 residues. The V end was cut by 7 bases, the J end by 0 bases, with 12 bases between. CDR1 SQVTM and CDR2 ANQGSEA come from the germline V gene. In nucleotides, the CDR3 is TGCAGCGCGCACAGCCCCATGAACACTGAAGCTTTCTTT. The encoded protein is CSAHSPMNTEAFF.

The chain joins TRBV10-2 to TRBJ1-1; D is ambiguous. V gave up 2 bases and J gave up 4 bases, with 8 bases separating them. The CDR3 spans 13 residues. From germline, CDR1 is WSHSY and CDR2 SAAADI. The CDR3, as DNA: TGCGCCAGCAGTGAGCAGAAGGGCACTGAAGCTTTCTTT. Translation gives CASSEQKGTEAFF.

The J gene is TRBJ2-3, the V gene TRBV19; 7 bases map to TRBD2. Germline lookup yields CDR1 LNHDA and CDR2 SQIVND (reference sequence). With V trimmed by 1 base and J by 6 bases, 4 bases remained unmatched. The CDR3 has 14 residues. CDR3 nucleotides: TGTGCCAGTAGTATAGCCTTCGGGAGGGATACGCAGTATTTT. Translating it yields CASSIAFGRDTQYF.

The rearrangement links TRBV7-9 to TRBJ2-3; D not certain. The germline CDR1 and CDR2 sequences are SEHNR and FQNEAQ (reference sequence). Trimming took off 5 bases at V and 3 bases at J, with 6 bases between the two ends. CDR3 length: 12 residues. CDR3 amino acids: CASSDLTDTQYF. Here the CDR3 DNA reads TGTGCCAGCAGCGATCTTACAGATACGCAGTATTTT.

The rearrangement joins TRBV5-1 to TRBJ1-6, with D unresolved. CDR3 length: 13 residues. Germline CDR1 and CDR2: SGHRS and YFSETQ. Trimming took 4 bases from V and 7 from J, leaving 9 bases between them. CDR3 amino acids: CASSPEGNSPLHF. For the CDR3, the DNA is TGCGCCAGCAGCCCCGAAGGGAATTCACCCCTCCACTTT. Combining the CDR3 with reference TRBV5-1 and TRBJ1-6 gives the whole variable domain KAGVTQTPRYLIKTRGQQVTLSCSPISGHRSVSWYQQTPGQGLQFLFEYFSETQRNKGNFPGRFSGRQFSNSRSEMNVSTLELGDSALYLCASSPEGNSPLHFGNGTRLTVT.

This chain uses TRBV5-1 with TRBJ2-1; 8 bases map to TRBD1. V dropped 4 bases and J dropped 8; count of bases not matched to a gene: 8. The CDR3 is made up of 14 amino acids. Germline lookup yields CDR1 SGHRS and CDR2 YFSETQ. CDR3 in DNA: TGCGCCAGCAGCATCTCAGGGGGCATCGATGAGCAGTTCTTC. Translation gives CASSISGGIDEQFF.

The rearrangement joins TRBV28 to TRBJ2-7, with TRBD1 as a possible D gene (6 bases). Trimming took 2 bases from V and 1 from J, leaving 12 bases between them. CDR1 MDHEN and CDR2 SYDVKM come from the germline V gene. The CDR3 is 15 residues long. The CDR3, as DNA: TGTGCCAGCAGTTTAGCCTCAGGGGCTTCCTACGAGCAGTACTTC. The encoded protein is CASSLASGASYEQYF.

CDR3 sequence (DNA): TGTGCCAGCAGCTACTCCGGACGACCCTACGAGCAGTACTTC. It encodes CASSYSGRPYEQYF. This chain links TRBV7-9 with TRBJ2-7; D uncertain. The CDR3 loop spans 14 amino acids. CDR1 is SEHNR and CDR2 is FQNEAQ in the germline V gene (reference sequence). Trimming pared 4 bases from V and 2 bases from J, leaving 12 bases between.